The TCR beta chain under discussion was sequenced for a study of T cells in women clearing cervical HPV infection. Across the study: Cases: HPV16-related CIN3 or worse on histology, a couple of invasive cancers.

Details on this clone: The sequence runs out 3 residues before the end of the CDR3; the remainder is reconstructed from the germline J gene.

The protocol was immunoSEQ multiplex PCR, while the TCRdb copy is restricted to in-frame clones and leaves out a portion. In all, the sample yields around 33,000 clones. CDR1 SGHRS and CDR2 YFSETQ come from the germline V gene. This CDR3 is 14 amino acids long. Trimming took 0 bases from V and 3 from J, leaving 10 bases between them. Cervical HPV DNA detected by MY09/MY11 PCR, typed by dot-blot. This sequence was found in a woman between 18 and 70 years old with a cervical HPV16 infection that either progressed to CIN3+ or cleared (not recorded which). Sequenced: blood buffy coat. J is TRBJ2-7 and V is TRBV5-1; tentative D call: TRBD1 (5 bases). CDR3 loop: CASSLEGRVYEQYF. The CDR3 bases that were read are TGCGCCAGCAGCTTGGAGGGCAGGGTCTACGAG. The complete variable domain, with remaining parts taken from reference TRBV5-1 and TRBJ2-7, reads KAGVTQTPRYLIKTRGQQVTLSCSPISGHRSVSWYQQTPGQGLQFLFEYFSETQRNKGNFPGRFSGRQFSNSRSEMNVSTLELGDSALYLCASSLEGRVYEQYFGPGTRLTVT.